This T cell receptor beta chain comes out of a study of beta chain features in type 1 diabetes. CDR3 length equals 13 residues. The V and J ends lost 5 bases and 0 bases respectively, with 10 bases between them. Germline CDR1 and CDR2: GTSNPN and SVGIG (reference sequence). General observations from the study: In these data, an HLA type influence on TCRB rearrangement remained unresolved. Patients showed naive, central memory and Treg TCRB repertoires that appeared more similar than those of healthy donors. Shorter templates might be favored by PCR, equally in patients and controls.

What was sequenced were expressed TCRB transcripts, since all of the isolated RNA had been reverse transcribed. Sequencing used immunoSEQ multiplex PCR; TCRdb keeps in-frame clones, though not all of them. This repertoire shows 680,000 or so clones, roughly a sixth found once; its top ten account for about 0.097%. Donors contributed one heparinised blood draw apiece, averaging about 100 mL. This clone has a handful of counts. Its antigen is currently unknown. This chain uses TRBV30 with TRBJ1-1; no clear D gene. Sequencing input: naive CD4+ T cells from blood. This clonotype originated in a man aged 18 to 35 in good health. The CDR3 DNA sequence: TGTGCCTGGCACTACTCCGTGAACACTGAAGCTTTCTTT. This translates into CAWHYSVNTEAFF.